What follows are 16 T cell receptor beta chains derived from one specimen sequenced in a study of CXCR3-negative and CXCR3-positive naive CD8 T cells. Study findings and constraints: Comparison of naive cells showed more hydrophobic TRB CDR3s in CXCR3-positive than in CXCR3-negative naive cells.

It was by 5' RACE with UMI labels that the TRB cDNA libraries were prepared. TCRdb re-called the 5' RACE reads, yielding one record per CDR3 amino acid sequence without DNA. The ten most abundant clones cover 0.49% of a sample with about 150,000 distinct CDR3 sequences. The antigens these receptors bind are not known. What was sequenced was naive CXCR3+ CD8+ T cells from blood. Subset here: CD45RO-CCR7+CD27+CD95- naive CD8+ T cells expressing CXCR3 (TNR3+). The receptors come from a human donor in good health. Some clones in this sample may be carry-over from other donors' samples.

CDR3 loop: CASSQGWGRLYEQYF. V and J are TRBV4-1 and TRBJ2-7; TCRdb names TRBD2, which stays unverified in the absence of DNA. CDR3 size: 15 residues. Germline CDR1 MGHRA, CDR2 YSYEKL.

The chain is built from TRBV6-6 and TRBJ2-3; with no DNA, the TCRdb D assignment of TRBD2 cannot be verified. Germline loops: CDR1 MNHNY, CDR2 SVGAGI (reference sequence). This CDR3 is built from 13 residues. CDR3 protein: CASSCGGSDTQYF.

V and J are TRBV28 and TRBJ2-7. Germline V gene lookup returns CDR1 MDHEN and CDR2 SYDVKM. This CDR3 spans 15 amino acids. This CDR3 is CASSLFTGSSYEQYF.

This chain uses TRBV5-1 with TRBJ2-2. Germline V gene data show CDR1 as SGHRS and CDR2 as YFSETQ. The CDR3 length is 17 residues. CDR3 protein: CASSLAGLGLSTGELFF.

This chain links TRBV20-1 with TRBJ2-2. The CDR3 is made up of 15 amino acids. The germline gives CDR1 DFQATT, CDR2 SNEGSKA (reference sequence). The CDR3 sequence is CSARAYLVNTGELFF.

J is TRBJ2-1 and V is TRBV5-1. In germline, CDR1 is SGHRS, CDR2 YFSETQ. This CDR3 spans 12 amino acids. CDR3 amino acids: CASSPENNEQFF.

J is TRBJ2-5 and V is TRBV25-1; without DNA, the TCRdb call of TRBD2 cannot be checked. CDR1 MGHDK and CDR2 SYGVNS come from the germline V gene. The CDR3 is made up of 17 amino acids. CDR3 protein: CASSRGLAGNLQETQYF.

CDR3 residues: CASRWTSGGGHEQFF. The chain links TRBV6-6 to TRBJ2-1; without DNA, the TCRdb call of TRBD2 cannot be checked. The CDR3 runs to 15 residues. CDR1 is MNHNY, CDR2 SVGAGI, per germline (reference sequence).

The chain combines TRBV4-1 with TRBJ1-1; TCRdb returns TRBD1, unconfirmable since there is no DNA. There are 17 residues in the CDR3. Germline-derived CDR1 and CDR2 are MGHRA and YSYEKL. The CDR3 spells CASSQDKLMDRVTEAFF.

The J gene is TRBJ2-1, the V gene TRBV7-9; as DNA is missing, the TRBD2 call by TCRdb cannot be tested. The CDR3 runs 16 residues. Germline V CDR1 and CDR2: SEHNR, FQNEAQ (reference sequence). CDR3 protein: CASSEERLAGPNWQFF.

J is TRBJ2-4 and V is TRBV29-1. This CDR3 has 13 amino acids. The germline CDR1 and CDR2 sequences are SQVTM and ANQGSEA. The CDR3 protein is CSVVLDGVGIQYF. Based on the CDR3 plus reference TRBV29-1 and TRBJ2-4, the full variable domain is SAVISQKPSRDICQRGTSLTIQCQVDSQVTMMFWYRQQPGQSLTLIATANQGSEATYESGFVIDKFPISRPNLTFSTLTVSNMSPEDSSIYLCSVVLDGVGIQYFGAGTRLSVL.

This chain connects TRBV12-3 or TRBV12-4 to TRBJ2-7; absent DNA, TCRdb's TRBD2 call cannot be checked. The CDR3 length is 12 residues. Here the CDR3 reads CAIGSYAEGQYF.

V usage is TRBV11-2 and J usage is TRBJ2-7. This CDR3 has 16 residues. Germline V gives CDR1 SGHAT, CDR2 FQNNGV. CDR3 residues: CASSLEDRGVAYEQYF.

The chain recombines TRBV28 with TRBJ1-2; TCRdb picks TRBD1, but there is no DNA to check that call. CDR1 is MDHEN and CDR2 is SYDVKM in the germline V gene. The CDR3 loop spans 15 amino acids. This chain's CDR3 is CASSLPRDTHYGYTF.

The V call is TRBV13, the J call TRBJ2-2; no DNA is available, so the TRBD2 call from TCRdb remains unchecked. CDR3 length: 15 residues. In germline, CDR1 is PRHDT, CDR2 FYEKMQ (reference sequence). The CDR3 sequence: CASSPSLPITGELFF.

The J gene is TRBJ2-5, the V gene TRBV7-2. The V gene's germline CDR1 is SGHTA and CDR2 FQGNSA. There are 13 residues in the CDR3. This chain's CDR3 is CASSFDSRQTQYF.